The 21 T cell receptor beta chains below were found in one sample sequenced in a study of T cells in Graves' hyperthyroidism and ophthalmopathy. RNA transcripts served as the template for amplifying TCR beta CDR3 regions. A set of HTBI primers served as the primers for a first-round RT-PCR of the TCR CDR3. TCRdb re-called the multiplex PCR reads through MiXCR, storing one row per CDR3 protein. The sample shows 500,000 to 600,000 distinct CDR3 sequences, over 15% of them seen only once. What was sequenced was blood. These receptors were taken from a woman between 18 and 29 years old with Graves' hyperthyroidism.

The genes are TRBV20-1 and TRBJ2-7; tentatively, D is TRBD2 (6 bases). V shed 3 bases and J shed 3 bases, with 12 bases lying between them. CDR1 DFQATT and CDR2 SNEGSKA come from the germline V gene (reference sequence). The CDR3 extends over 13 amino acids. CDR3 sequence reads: CSASGVADYEQYF. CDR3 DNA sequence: TGCAGTGCTAGCGGAGTAGCGGACTACGAGCAGTACTTC.

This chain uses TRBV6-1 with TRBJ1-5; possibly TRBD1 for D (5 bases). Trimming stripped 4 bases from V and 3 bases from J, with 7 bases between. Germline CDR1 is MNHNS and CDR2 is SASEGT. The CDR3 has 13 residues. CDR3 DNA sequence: TGTGCCAGCAGTGCGGGGGTCAATCAGCCCCAGCATTTT. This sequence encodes CASSAGVNQPQHF.

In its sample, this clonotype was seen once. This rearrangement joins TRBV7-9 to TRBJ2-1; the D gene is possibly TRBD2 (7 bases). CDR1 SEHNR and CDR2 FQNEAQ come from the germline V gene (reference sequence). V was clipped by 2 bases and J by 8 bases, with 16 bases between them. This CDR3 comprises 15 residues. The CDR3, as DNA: TGTGCCAGCAGCTTAATCGCGGGGGCCCCCCATGAGCAGTTCTTC. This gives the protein CASSLIAGAPHEQFF.

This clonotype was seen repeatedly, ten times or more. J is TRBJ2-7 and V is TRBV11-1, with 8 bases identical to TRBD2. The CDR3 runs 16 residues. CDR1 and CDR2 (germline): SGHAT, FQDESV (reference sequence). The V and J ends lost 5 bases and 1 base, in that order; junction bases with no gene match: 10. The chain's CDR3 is CASSQDWSGGSYEQYF. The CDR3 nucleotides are TGTGCCAGCAGCCAAGACTGGAGCGGGGGATCCTACGAGCAGTACTTC.

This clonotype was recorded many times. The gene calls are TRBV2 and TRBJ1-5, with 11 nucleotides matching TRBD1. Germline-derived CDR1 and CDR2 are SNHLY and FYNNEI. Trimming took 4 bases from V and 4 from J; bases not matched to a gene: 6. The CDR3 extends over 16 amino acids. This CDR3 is CASSAKGTGGNQPQHF. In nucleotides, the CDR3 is TGTGCCAGCAGTGCCAAAGGGACAGGGGGAAATCAGCCCCAGCATTTT. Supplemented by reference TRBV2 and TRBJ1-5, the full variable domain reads EPEVTQTPSHQVTQMGQEVILRCVPISNHLYFYWYRQILGQKVEFLVSFYNNEISEKSEIFDDQFSVERPDGSNFTLKIRSTKLEDSAMYFCASSAKGTGGNQPQHFGDGTRLSIL.

The chain's CDR3 is CASSPGWAGEKLFF. The CDR3 region has the DNA TGTGCCAGCAGCCCCGGCTGGGCGGGAGAAAAACTGTTTTTT. The gene calls are TRBV28 and TRBJ1-4; D unclear. This CDR3 has 14 amino acids. From germline, CDR1 is MDHEN and CDR2 SYDVKM. Deletions cut 6 bases from V and 8 bases from J, with 16 bases between.

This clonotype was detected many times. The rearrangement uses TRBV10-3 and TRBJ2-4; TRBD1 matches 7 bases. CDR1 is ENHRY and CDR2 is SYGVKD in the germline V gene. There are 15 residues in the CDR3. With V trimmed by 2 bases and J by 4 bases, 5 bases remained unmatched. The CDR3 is CAISESEQGKNIQYF. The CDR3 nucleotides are TGTGCCATCAGTGAGAGTGAACAGGGGAAAAACATTCAGTACTTC.

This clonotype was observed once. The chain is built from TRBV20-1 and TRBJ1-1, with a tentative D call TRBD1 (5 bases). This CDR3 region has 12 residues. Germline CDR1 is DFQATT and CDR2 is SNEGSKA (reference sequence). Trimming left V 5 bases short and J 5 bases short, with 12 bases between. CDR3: CSASGGGTEAFF. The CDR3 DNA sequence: TGCAGTGCTTCAGGTGGGGGGACTGAAGCTTTCTTT.

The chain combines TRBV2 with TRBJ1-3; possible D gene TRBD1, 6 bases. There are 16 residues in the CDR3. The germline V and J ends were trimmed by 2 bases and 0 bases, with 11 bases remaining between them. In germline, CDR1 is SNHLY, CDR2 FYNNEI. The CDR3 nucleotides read TGTGCCAGCAGTGAAATGGGACAAAGCTCTGGAAACACCATATATTTT. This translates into CASSEMGQSSGNTIYF.

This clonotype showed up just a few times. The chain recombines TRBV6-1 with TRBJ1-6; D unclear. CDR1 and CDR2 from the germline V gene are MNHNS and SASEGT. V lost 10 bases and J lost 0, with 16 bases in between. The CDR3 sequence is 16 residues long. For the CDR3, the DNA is TGTGCCATCGAGTCGGCAGTCCGCTCCTATAATTCACCCCTCCACTTT. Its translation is CAIESAVRSYNSPLHF.

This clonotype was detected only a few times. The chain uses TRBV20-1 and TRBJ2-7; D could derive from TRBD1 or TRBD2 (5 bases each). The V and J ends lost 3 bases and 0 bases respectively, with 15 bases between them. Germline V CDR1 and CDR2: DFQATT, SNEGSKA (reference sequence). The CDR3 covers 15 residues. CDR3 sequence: CSASRTGGFSYEQYF. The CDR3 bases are TGCAGTGCTAGTCGTACAGGAGGCTTCTCCTACGAGCAGTACTTC.

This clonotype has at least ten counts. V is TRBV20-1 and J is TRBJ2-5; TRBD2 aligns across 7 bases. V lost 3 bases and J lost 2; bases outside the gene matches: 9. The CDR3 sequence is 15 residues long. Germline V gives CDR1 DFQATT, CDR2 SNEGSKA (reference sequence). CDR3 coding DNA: TGCAGTGCTAGCCCAGAGGGGAGGGGTCAAGAGACCCAGTACTTC. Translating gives CSASPEGRGQETQYF.

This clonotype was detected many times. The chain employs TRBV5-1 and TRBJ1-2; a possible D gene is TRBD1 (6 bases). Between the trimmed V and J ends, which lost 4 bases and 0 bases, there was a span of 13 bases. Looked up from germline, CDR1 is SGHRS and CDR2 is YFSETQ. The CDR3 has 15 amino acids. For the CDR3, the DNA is TGCGCCAGCAGCAGCGGGACATACCCTAACTATGGCTACACCTTC. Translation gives CASSSGTYPNYGYTF.

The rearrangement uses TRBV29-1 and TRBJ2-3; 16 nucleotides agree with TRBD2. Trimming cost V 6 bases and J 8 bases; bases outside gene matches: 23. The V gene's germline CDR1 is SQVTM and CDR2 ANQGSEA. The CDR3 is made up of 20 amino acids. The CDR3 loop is CSVAPGTSGRALIEESTQYF. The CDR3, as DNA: TGCAGCGTCGCCCCCGGGACTAGCGGGAGGGCCTTAATCGAGGAGAGTACGCAGTATTTT.

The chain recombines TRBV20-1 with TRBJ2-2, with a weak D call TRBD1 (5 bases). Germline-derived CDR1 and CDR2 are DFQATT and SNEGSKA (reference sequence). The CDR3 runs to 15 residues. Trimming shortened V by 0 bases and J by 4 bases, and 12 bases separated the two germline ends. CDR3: CSAREVRTGTGELFF. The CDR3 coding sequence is TGCAGTGCTAGAGAAGTTCGAACAGGCACCGGGGAGCTGTTTTTT.

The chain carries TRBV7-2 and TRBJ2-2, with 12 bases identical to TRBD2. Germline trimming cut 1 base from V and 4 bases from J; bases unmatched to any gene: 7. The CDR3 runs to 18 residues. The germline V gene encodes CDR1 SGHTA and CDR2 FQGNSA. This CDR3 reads CASSLVASGGAFTGELFF. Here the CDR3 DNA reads TGTGCCAGCAGCTTAGTAGCTAGCGGGGGGGCTTTCACCGGGGAGCTGTTTTTT.

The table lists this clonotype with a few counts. The CDR3 DNA follows: TGCGCCAGCAGCCATGCCAACGGACGGGTAGAAAACTATGGCTACACCTTC. This encodes CASSHANGRVENYGYTF. This sequence joins TRBV5-1 and TRBJ1-2, with D uncertain. V shed 4 bases and J shed 2 bases, with 21 bases lying between them. Germline CDR1 is SGHRS and CDR2 is YFSETQ. This CDR3 has 17 residues.

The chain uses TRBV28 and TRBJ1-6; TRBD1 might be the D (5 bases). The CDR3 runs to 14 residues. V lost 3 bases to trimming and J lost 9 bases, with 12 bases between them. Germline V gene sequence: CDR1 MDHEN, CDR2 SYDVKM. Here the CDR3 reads CASSFNPGSSPLHF. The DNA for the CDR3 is TGTGCCAGCAGTTTTAATCCAGGGAGTTCACCCCTCCACTTT.

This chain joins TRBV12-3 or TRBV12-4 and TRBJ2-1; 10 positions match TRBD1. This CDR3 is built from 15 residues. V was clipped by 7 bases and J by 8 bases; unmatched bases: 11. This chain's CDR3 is CASTGDRGPWDEQFF. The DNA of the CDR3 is TGTGCCAGCACCGGGGACAGGGGACCATGGGATGAGCAGTTCTTC.

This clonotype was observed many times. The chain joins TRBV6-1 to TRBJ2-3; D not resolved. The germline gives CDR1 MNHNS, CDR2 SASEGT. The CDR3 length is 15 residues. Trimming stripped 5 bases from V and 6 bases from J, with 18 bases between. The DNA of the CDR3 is TGTGCCAGCAGTAACAGTGGTTCCGGTCCGGATACGCAGTATTTT. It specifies CASSNSGSGPDTQYF.

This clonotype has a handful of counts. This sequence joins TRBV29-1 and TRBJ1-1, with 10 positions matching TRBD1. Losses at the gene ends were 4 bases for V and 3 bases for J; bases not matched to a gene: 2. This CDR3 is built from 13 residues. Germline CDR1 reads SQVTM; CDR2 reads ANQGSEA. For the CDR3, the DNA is TGCAGCGTTGGACAGGGGGCTTACACTGAAGCTTTCTTT. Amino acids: CSVGQGAYTEAFF.